Below are 29 T cell receptor beta chains sequenced from a single sample in a study of CD8 T cells in ankylosing spondylitis. MiXCR, run by TCRdb on the 5' RACE reads, gives a single entry per CDR3 protein. This table holds under 170,000 distinct CDR3 sequences, under 55% found once. Sequenced: synovial fluid, either unsorted or a sorted T cell fraction (not recorded which). Receptor source: a male donor with ankylosing spondylitis.

This chain uses TRBV10-3 with TRBJ1-5, with D hard to call. Trimming pared 3 bases from V and 3 bases from J, leaving 9 bases between. Germline assignment: CDR1 ENHRY and CDR2 SYGVKD. This CDR3 is built from 14 residues. CDR3 DNA: TGTGCCATCAGTGAATTTAGACACAATCAGCCCCAGCATTTT. This sequence encodes CAISEFRHNQPQHF.

The chain recombines TRBV5-6 with TRBJ2-1; TRBD2 agrees at 8 bases. V lost 2 bases to trimming and J lost 5 bases; unmatched junction nucleotides: 12. The CDR3 has 17 residues. Germline assignment: CDR1 SGHDT and CDR2 YYEEEE. CDR3 bases: TGTGCCAGCAGCTTAGGACTAGCCCCTTATTCGGACAATGAGCAGTTCTTC. Its protein is CASSLGLAPYSDNEQFF.

CDR3 in amino acids: CASSEGSDPSYNEQFF. For the CDR3, the DNA is TGTGCCAGCAGTGAAGGGTCAGATCCCTCCTACAATGAGCAGTTCTTC. J is TRBJ2-1 and V is TRBV2; no reliable D call. Trimming pared 1 base from V and 0 bases from J, leaving 10 bases between. In germline, CDR1 is SNHLY, CDR2 FYNNEI. CDR3 length: 16 residues.

V is TRBV4-3 and J is TRBJ2-2; TRBD2 matches at 9 bases. CDR1 is LGHNA, CDR2 YSLEER, per germline. This CDR3 contains 16 residues. V was pared by 0 bases and J by 8 bases, with 7 bases of the junction left unmatched. CDR3 DNA: TGCGCCAGCAGCCAAGAAATAGCGGGAGTAGCAGGGGAGCTGTTTTTT. Residues: CASSQEIAGVAGELFF.

The rearrangement uses TRBV7-9 and TRBJ2-1; 7 nucleotides agree with TRBD1. The CDR3 is 15 residues long. CDR1 and CDR2 (germline): SEHNR, FQNEAQ (reference sequence). V trimming: 2 bases; J trimming: 10 bases; junction bases outside the gene matches: 11. The chain's CDR3 is CASSLKGAITEEQFF. The DNA of the CDR3 is TGTGCCAGCAGCTTAAAGGGGGCTATAACGGAGGAGCAGTTCTTC.

CDR3 loop: CASSPKRDEQFF. CDR3 DNA sequence: TGTGCCAGCAGTCCTAAACGGGATGAGCAGTTCTTC. This chain joins TRBV27 and TRBJ2-1; D is unresolved. V shed 5 bases and J shed 8 bases, with 10 bases lying between them. CDR3 size: 12 residues. The V gene's germline CDR1 is MNHEY and CDR2 SMNVEV (reference sequence).

V usage is TRBV6-1 and J usage is TRBJ2-5; D ambiguous. Germline values: CDR1 MNHNS, CDR2 SASEGT. V was shortened by 0 bases and J by 7 bases, with 6 bases between the two germline ends. The CDR3 runs 12 residues. The CDR3 sequence: CASSEAVVTQYF. The DNA for the CDR3 is TGTGCCAGCAGTGAAGCTGTGGTGACCCAGTACTTC.

The rearrangement links TRBV27 to TRBJ2-7; 8 bases are shared with TRBD2. Germline lookup yields CDR1 MNHEY and CDR2 SMNVEV (reference sequence). V lost 5 bases to trimming and J lost 2 bases; unmatched junction nucleotides: 17. The CDR3 is 18 amino acids. The CDR3 sequence is CASSLWGGAREDPYEQYF. CDR3 bases: TGTGCCAGCAGTCTCTGGGGAGGGGCGCGGGAGGATCCCTACGAGCAGTACTTC.

The chain is built from TRBV7-6 and TRBJ2-3, with 13 positions matching TRBD2. The ends lost 4 bases at V and 6 bases at J; junction bases unmatched: 13. The CDR3 contains 18 residues. Germline-derived CDR1 and CDR2 are SGHVS and FNYEAQ. The CDR3 DNA reads as TGTGCCAGCAGCTCCAAACCCAAAGGACTAGCGGGAGCGGATACGCAGTATTTT. The encoded protein is CASSSKPKGLAGADTQYF.

Here the CDR3 reads CASSLVPLGANTDTQYF. CDR3 DNA: TGCGCCAGCAGCTTGGTCCCCTTAGGGGCTAACACAGATACGCAGTATTTT. V gene TRBV5-1 combines with J gene TRBJ2-3; possibly TRBD1 for D (5 bases). V was trimmed by 0 bases and J by 2 bases, leaving 16 bases between them. Germline CDR1 reads SGHRS; CDR2 reads YFSETQ. This CDR3 has 17 residues.

The chain links TRBV7-6 to TRBJ2-1; 10 nucleotides match TRBD1. From germline, CDR1 is SGHVS and CDR2 FNYEAQ. With V trimmed by 3 bases and J by 6 bases, 8 bases remained unmatched. The CDR3 length is 16 residues. The CDR3 DNA sequence: TGTGCCAGCAGCTTCGGGGGACAGGGGTGGATCAATGAGCAGTTCTTC. Residues: CASSFGGQGWINEQFF.

This sequence joins TRBV7-9 and TRBJ2-3; TRBD2 matches 14 bases. This CDR3 has 16 residues. Germline CDR1 SEHNR, CDR2 FQNEAQ (reference sequence). Germline trimming cut 5 bases from V and 4 bases from J; bases unmatched to any gene: 5. The DNA for the CDR3 is TGTGCCAGCAGCCGACTAGCGGGAGGGCCGTCAGATACGCAGTATTTT. This encodes CASSRLAGGPSDTQYF.

This clonotype was seen a handful of times. The chain combines TRBV12-3 or TRBV12-4 with TRBJ1-5, with TRBD1 matching over 7 bases. The CDR3 spans 17 residues. V dropped 6 bases and J dropped 2; count of bases not matched to a gene: 13. The CDR3 region has the DNA TGTGCCAGCAGGCGAACCGGGACAGATTTTGGCAATCAGCCCCAGCATTTT. Amino acid sequence: CASRRTGTDFGNQPQHF.

There are many counts of this clonotype. The V gene is TRBV6-4, the J gene TRBJ2-2; D perhaps matches TRBD1 (6 bases). V lost 3 bases, J lost 4 bases, and 9 bases lay in between. The CDR3 is 14 amino acids. CDR1 is MRHNA and CDR2 is SNTAGT in the germline V gene. CDR3 sequence (DNA): TGTGCCAGCAGTGAAGGGGGTAGCACCGGGGAGCTGTTTTTT. It yields the protein CASSEGGSTGELFF.

This rearrangement joins TRBV5-1 to TRBJ2-1; D may match TRBD1 or TRBD2 (7 bases each). With 2 bases removed from V and 2 bases from J, the gap between germline ends came to 17 bases. CDR1 and CDR2 from the germline V gene are SGHRS and YFSETQ. CDR3 length: 17 amino acids. The CDR3 protein is CASSFEAGGGPYNEQFF. The CDR3 DNA reads TGCGCCAGCAGCTTTGAAGCAGGGGGGGGACCCTACAATGAGCAGTTCTTC. Drawing the rest from reference TRBV5-1 and TRBJ2-1, the complete variable domain is KAGVTQTPRYLIKTRGQQVTLSCSPISGHRSVSWYQQTPGQGLQFLFEYFSETQRNKGNFPGRFSGRQFSNSRSEMNVSTLELGDSALYLCASSFEAGGGPYNEQFFGPGTRLTVL.

The chain couples TRBV13 to TRBJ1-2; D possibly corresponds to TRBD1 (6 bases). The germline gives CDR1 PRHDT, CDR2 FYEKMQ (reference sequence). The CDR3 is 16 amino acids. Trimming removed 1 base from V and 0 bases from J, with 12 bases in between. The CDR3 sequence: CASSLVTGKTNYGYTF. Here the CDR3 DNA reads TGTGCCAGCAGCTTAGTCACAGGGAAAACTAACTATGGCTACACCTTC. The variable domain in full, completed from reference TRBV13 and TRBJ1-2, reads AAGVIQSPRHLIKEKRETATLKCYPIPRHDTVYWYQQGPGQDPQFLISFYEKMQSDKGSIPDRFSAQQFSDYHSELNMSSLELGDSALYFCASSLVTGKTNYGYTFGSGTRLTVV.

This rearrangement joins TRBV29-1 to TRBJ1-1; D gene uncertain. Germline CDR1 is SQVTM and CDR2 is ANQGSEA. V gave up 4 bases and J gave up 5 bases, with 11 bases separating them. This CDR3 has 12 amino acids. As DNA, the CDR3 is TGCAGCGTTGTGAAGGGAGAGACTGAAGCTTTCTTT. Its protein product is CSVVKGETEAFF.

The CDR3 DNA reads as TGTGCCAGCAGCGTGGCTGCGGATCCGACCTCCTACGAGCAGTACTTC. This codes for CASSVAADPTSYEQYF. The V and J genes are TRBV9 and TRBJ2-7; no definite D call. Deletions cut 2 bases from V and 0 bases from J, with 15 bases between. The length of the CDR3 is 16 residues. CDR1 and CDR2 (germline): SGDLS, YYNGEE.

The chain has TRBV6-1 and TRBJ2-2; 7 nucleotides agree with TRBD1. J gave up 3 bases and V 11 bases, and 6 bases lay outside the gene matches. The CDR3 consists of 13 residues. The germline V gene encodes CDR1 MNHNS and CDR2 SASEGT. CDR3 bases: TGTGCCGCAGGGCAGGGGGACACCGGGGAGCTGTTTTTT. This translates into CAAGQGDTGELFF.

This chain uses TRBV2 with TRBJ2-5; D might be TRBD2 (6 bases). Between the trimmed V and J ends, which lost 6 bases and 1 base, there was a span of 9 bases. This CDR3 region has 13 residues. Germline V gene data show CDR1 as SNHLY and CDR2 as FYNNEI. CDR3 sequence: CASRASAQETQYF. The CDR3 DNA follows: TGTGCCAGCAGGGCTAGCGCCCAAGAGACCCAGTACTTC.

The CDR3 DNA sequence: TGTGCCAGCAGCTTTTCGGAGAACAATGAGCAGTTCTTC. Encoded protein: CASSFSENNEQFF. V usage is TRBV11-2 and J usage is TRBJ2-1; no firm D call. The ends were cut back, 3 bases at V and 5 bases at J, with 8 bases in the middle. CDR3 length: 13 amino acids. Germline V gene lookup returns CDR1 SGHAT and CDR2 FQNNGV.

This clonotype appeared a few times. The gene calls are TRBV5-6 and TRBJ2-2; D remains ambiguous. The CDR3 sequence is 14 residues long. The V end was cut by 3 bases, the J end by 3 bases, with 9 bases between. Germline V gene lookup returns CDR1 SGHDT and CDR2 YYEEEE. In DNA, the CDR3 is TGTGCCAGCAGCTGCCCCCCCCACACCGGGGAGCTGTTTTTT. As protein: CASSCPPHTGELFF.

The chain employs TRBV28 and TRBJ1-5; D ambiguous. Per germline, CDR1 MDHEN and CDR2 SYDVKM. This CDR3 has 16 residues. V lost 1 base, J lost 6 bases, and 16 bases lay in between. CDR3 sequence reads: CASSLSFPSPGQPQHF. CDR3 sequence (DNA): TGTGCCAGCAGTTTATCTTTCCCCAGCCCAGGTCAGCCCCAGCATTTT.

This chain connects TRBV6-6 to TRBJ1-2; D unclear. The ends were cut back, 3 bases at V and 3 bases at J, with 8 bases in the middle. Germline CDR1 MNHNY, CDR2 SVGAGI (reference sequence). CDR3 size: 13 residues. The CDR3 loop reads CASSYLPYYGYTF. The CDR3 region has the DNA TGTGCCAGCAGTTATTTGCCTTACTATGGCTACACCTTC.

V gene TRBV28 combines with J gene TRBJ2-2; 7 nucleotides line up with TRBD1. Germline-derived CDR1 and CDR2 are MDHEN and SYDVKM. V shed 6 bases and J 6 bases; nucleotides not matched to a gene: 10. This CDR3 is 15 amino acids long. CDR3 bases: TGTGCCAGCAGGAAGGGACAGCCTGAAGCCGGGGAGCTGTTTTTT. The encoded protein is CASRKGQPEAGELFF.

This chain connects TRBV27 to TRBJ1-2, with D unresolved. CDR3 length: 14 amino acids. The germline CDR1 and CDR2 sequences are MNHEY and SMNVEV (reference sequence). V lost 2 bases and J 3 bases, leaving 10 bases between the germline ends. CDR3 amino acids: CASSLKRHYYGYTF. The CDR3 DNA sequence: TGTGCCAGCAGTTTAAAGCGACACTACTATGGCTACACCTTC.

This clonotype has at least ten counts. The genes are TRBV7-9 and TRBJ2-2; D tentatively fits TRBD1 or TRBD2 (5 bases each). V lost 7 bases and J 6 bases, leaving 12 bases between the germline ends. The CDR3 spans 13 residues. Germline values: CDR1 SEHNR, CDR2 FQNEAQ (reference sequence). The CDR3 is CASTLGVAGELFF. CDR3 nucleotide sequence: TGTGCCAGCACCCTGGGGGTGGCCGGGGAGCTGTTTTTT.

This clonotype has a handful of counts. The V and J genes are TRBV12-3 or TRBV12-4 and TRBJ2-1, with unresolved D. The ends were cut back, 3 bases at V and 5 bases at J, with 5 bases in the middle. The CDR3 has 12 residues. CDR3 protein: CASSFGDNEQFF. DNA for the CDR3: TGTGCCAGCAGTTTTGGCGACAATGAGCAGTTCTTC.

The chain joins TRBV10-3 to TRBJ2-1; TRBD1 aligns across 7 bases. The germline V gene encodes CDR1 ENHRY and CDR2 SYGVKD. The CDR3 length is 16 residues. With 4 bases clipped from V and 3 bases from J, the junction kept 9 bases outside the gene matches. The CDR3 bases are TGTGCCATCAGTGTAGACCGGGACAGCCTCTACAATGAGCAGTTCTTC. This encodes CAISVDRDSLYNEQFF.